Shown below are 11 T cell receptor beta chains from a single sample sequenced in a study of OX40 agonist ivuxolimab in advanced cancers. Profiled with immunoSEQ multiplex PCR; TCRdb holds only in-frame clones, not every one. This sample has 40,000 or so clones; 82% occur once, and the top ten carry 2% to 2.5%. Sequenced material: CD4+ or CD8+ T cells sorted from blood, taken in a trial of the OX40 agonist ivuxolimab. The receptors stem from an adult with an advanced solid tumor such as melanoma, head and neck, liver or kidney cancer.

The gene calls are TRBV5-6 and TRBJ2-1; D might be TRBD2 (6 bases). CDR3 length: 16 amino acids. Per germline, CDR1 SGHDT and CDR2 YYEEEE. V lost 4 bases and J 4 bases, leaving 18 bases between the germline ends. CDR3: CASSIWRDQRYNEQFF. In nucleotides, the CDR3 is TGTGCCAGCAGCATATGGAGGGACCAACGATACAATGAGCAGTTCTTC.

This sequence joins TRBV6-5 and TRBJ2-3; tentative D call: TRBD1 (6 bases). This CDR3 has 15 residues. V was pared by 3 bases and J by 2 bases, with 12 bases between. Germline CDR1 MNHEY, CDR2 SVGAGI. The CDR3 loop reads CASSYLGDNTDTQYF. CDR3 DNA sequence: TGTGCCAGCAGTTATCTCGGGGACAACACAGATACGCAGTATTTT.

In DNA, the CDR3 is TGTGCCAGCAGCAAAAGCACGCCTCTCGGCACAGATACGCAGTATTTT. This translates into CASSKSTPLGTDTQYF. The chain joins TRBV21-1 to TRBJ2-3; TRBD2, as called in the table, went unchecked against the DNA. TRBV21-1 is a listed pseudogene. The length of the CDR3 is 16 residues.

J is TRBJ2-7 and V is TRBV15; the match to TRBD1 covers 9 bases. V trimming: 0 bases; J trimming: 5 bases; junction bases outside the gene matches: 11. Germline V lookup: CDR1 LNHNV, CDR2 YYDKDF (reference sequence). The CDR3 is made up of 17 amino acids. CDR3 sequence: CATSRDRGGQGNNEQYF. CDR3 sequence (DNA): TGTGCCACCAGCAGAGACCGAGGGGGACAGGGTAACAACGAGCAGTACTTC. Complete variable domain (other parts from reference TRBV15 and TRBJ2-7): DAMVIQNPRYQVTQFGKPVTLSCSQTLNHNVMYWYQQKSSQAPKLLFHYYDKDFNNEADTPDNFQSRRPNTSFCFLDIRSPGLGDTAMYLCATSRDRGGQGNNEQYFGPGTRLTVT.

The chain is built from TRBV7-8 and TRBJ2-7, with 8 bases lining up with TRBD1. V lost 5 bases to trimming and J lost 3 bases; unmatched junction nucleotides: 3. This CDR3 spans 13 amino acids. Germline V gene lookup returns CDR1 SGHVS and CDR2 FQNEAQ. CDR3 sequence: CASSRGQDYEQYF. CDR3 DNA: TGTGCCAGCAGCAGGGGACAGGACTACGAGCAGTACTTC.

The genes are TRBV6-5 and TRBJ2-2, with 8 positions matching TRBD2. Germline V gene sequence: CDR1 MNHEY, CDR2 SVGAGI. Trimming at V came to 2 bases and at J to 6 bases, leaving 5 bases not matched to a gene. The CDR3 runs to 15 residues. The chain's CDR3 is CASSYSGRPSGELFF. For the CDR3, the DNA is TGTGCCAGCAGTTACAGCGGGAGACCTTCCGGGGAGCTGTTTTTT.

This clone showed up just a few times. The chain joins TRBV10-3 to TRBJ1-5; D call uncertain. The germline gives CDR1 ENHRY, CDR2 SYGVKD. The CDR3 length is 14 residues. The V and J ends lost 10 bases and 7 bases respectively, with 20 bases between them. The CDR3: CATCPMAGGQPQHF. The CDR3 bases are TGTGCCACCTGCCCTATGGCAGGCGGCCAGCCCCAGCATTTT.

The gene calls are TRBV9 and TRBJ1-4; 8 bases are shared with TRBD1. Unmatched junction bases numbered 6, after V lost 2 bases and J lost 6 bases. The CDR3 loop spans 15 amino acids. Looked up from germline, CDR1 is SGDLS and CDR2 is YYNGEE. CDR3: CASSVTGQGYEKLFF. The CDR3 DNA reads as TGTGCCAGCAGCGTGACAGGACAGGGATATGAAAAACTGTTTTTT.

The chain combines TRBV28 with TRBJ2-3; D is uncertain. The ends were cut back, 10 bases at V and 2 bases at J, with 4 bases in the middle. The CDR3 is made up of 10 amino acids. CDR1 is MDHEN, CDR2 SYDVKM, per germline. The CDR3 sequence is CAIHTDTQYF. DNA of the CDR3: TGTGCCATCCACACAGATACGCAGTATTTT.

The CDR3 DNA reads TGTGCCAGCAGTTTAGACGGCAGGTCCGATGGCTACACCTTC. Its translation: CASSLDGRSDGYTF. The V call is TRBV27, the J call TRBJ1-2, with D unresolved. CDR1 is MNHEY, CDR2 SMNVEV, per germline (reference sequence). Between the trimmed V and J ends, which lost 2 bases and 6 bases, there was a span of 13 bases. This CDR3 spans 14 amino acids.

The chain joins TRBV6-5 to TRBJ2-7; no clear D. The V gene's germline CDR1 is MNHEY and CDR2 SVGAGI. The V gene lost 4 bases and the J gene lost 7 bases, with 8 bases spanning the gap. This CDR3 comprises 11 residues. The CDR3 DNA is TGTGCCAGCAGTTCTCCCTGGGAGCAGTACTTC. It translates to CASSSPWEQYF.